In its sample, the clone carrying this T cell receptor beta chain was seen a few times. The data stem from a study of control samples from healthy donors and cancer patients. The V gene end was trimmed by 4 bases and the J gene end by 6 bases; junction bases not matched to a gene: 12. Germline lookup yields CDR1 SGHRS and CDR2 YFSETQ. The CDR3 sequence is 16 residues long. Sequenced by immunoSEQ multiplex PCR; TCRdb stores in-frame clones only, minus some. The data show about 53,000 clones, approximately 90% seen once. V gene TRBV5-1 combines with J gene TRBJ2-1; 8 bases align to TRBD2. This clonotype originated in a man aged 55 to 70 with head and neck cancer. Sequencing was done on a sample of PBMCs. CDR3 in amino acids: CASSLPGTSDFNEQFF. The CDR3 DNA is TGCGCCAGCAGCCTTCCCGGGACTAGTGATTTCAATGAGCAGTTCTTC.